This T cell receptor beta chain originates from a study of a mutant IDH1 vaccine in newly diagnosed glioma. Study in general: The patients received vaccinations eight times, in weeks 1, 3, 5, 7, 11, 15, 19 and 23. Treated patients had a mean age of roughly 40 years and a roughly 60% male, roughly 40% female split. The therapy given earlier, which was standard therapy, consisted of radiotherapy, temozolomide, or both, and most of the patients received both. Either 4-6 weeks after radiotherapy alone or alongside temozolomide, vaccination was begun.

The table came from immunoSEQ multiplex PCR; TCRdb's copy has only in-frame clones and leaves some out. Among tens of thousands of clones listed, around 82% were seen once. The V gene end was trimmed by 9 bases and the J gene end by 5 bases; junction bases not matched to a gene: 10. In germline, CDR1 is SNHLY, CDR2 FYNNEI. The CDR3 sequence is 14 residues long. As to this clone: Its antigen is not known.

Regarding time point: week 11, during vaccination. Each dose of the vaccine consisted of 300 ug of mutant IDH1 20-mer peptide, with topical imiquimod. Specimen: PBMCs, collected from a glioma patient whose treatment included an IDH1 peptide vaccine. This sequence was found in a woman between 18 and 29 years old with glioma. The J gene is TRBJ2-5, the V gene TRBV2; TRBD2 matches 9 bases. CDR3 coding DNA: TGTGCCAGGGCGGGGGGGCCCGCGTCGGAGACCCAGTACTTC. Translated: CARAGGPASETQYF.